This T cell receptor beta chain is from a study of T cell changes during pregnancy in multiple sclerosis. The CDR3 extends over 15 amino acids. The germline CDR1 and CDR2 sequences are SEHNR and FQNEAQ (reference sequence). J was trimmed by 1 base and V by 6 bases; bases with no gene match: 7. Method: immunoSEQ multiplex PCR; TCRdb's copy keeps in-frame clones and lacks some. Here the sample spans under 70,000 clones, 85% to 95% being singletons. This specimen was CD4+ T cells from peripheral blood mononuclear cells, taken after pregnancy. This chain joins TRBV7-9 and TRBJ2-3, with 7 bases that match TRBD1. The sequence derives from a female donor with multiple sclerosis, enrolled in a pregnancy study. CDR3 DNA sequence: TGTGCCAGCAGTCCTCGGACAGGAGGCACAGATACGCAGTATTTT. Translating gives CASSPRTGGTDTQYF.